These 20 T cell receptor beta chains originate from one sample sequenced in a study of neurological immune-mediated disorders (dated by TCRdb to the late 2010s). Libraries were constructed by 5' RACE. Sequencing took place on an Illumina HiSeq 2500. TCRdb applied fastp at Q25 and MiXCR to the public reads, then kept only in-frame beta chains. One record per CDR3 amino acid sequence lists the most common genes and DNA. The sample yields over 65,000 distinct CDR3 sequences; 2.5% to 3% were counted once. The ten largest clonotypes hold 1.1% of the sample. The sample taken for sequencing was PBMCs. These receptors were taken from a woman aged 30 to 39 with multiple sclerosis.

This clonotype was detected many times. The V and J genes are TRBV7-2 and TRBJ2-7; possibly TRBD1 for D (6 bases). Trimming pared 3 bases from V and 7 bases from J, leaving 16 bases between. The CDR3 has 14 amino acids. From germline, CDR1 is SGHTA and CDR2 FQGNSA. DNA for the CDR3: TGTGCCAGCAGCTTGACAGGATCCCGAATAGAGCAGTACTTC. Protein product: CASSLTGSRIEQYF.

The sample holds many counts of this clonotype. This rearrangement joins TRBV7-2 to TRBJ2-7; D is unresolved. Germline values: CDR1 SGHTA, CDR2 FQGNSA. The CDR3 has 13 amino acids. V lost 5 bases, J lost 3 bases, and 11 bases lay in between. In nucleotides, the CDR3 is TGTGCCAGCAGCCACGACGGTTACTACGAGCAGTACTTC. Its translation is CASSHDGYYEQYF.

This clonotype was observed many times. This chain joins TRBV5-6 and TRBJ1-2; perhaps TRBD1 as D (5 bases). The germline gives CDR1 SGHDT, CDR2 YYEEEE. The V end was cut by 5 bases, the J end by 6 bases, with 8 bases between. The CDR3 spans 11 residues. CDR3 amino acids: CASSQGNGYTF. CDR3 bases: TGTGCCAGCAGTCAGGGAAATGGCTACACCTTC.

For this clonotype: This clone may be a read error of a much larger clone one base away. The CDR3 carries no conserved terminal phenylalanine or tryptophan, so it likely arises from a read error. The chain links TRBV9 to TRBJ2-1; 11 positions match TRBD2. Germline assignment: CDR1 SGDLS and CDR2 YYNGEE. The length of the CDR3 is 16 residues. V was pared by 0 bases and J by 8 bases, with 7 bases of the junction left unmatched. As DNA, the CDR3 is TGTGCCAGCAGCGTAGGGGGACTAGCGGATGTCGATGAGCAGTTCTGC. As protein: CASSVGGLADVDEQFC.

There are many counts of this clonotype. V usage is TRBV20-1 and J usage is TRBJ2-4; 8 bases are shared with TRBD2. Germline V gene data show CDR1 as DFQATT and CDR2 as SNEGSKA (reference sequence). This CDR3 comprises 14 residues. The CDR3: CSPGGELAKNIQYF. As DNA, the CDR3 is TGCAGCCCCGGGGGGGAACTAGCCAAAAACATTCAGTACTTC.

This clonotype was observed many times. The chain links TRBV3-1 to TRBJ1-2, with D maybe TRBD1 (5 bases). The ends were cut back, 1 base at V and 8 bases at J, with 20 bases in the middle. This CDR3 is built from 16 residues. The germline V gene encodes CDR1 LGHDT and CDR2 YNNKEL (reference sequence). This chain's CDR3 is CASSQGAAVGLRGYTF. CDR3 sequence (DNA): TGTGCCAGCAGCCAAGGGGCAGCCGTGGGACTGAGAGGCTACACCTTC.

This clonotype was counted ten times or more. The chain joins TRBV20-1 to TRBJ1-3; no clear D. CDR3 length equals 15 residues. CDR1 and CDR2 (germline): DFQATT, SNEGSKA (reference sequence). The V and J ends lost 1 base and 0 bases respectively, with 10 bases between them. The chain's CDR3 is CSARGISLSGNTIYF. The DNA for the CDR3 is TGCAGTGCTAGAGGGATCTCCCTCTCTGGAAACACCATATATTTT.

This clonotype showed up many times. The chain uses TRBV29-1 and TRBJ2-3; tentative D call: TRBD1 (6 bases). The CDR3 is 14 amino acids. Trimming removed 6 bases at V and 4 bases at J, with 17 bases between. The germline gives CDR1 SQVTM, CDR2 ANQGSEA. As DNA, the CDR3 is TGCAGCGTCTCTGGCAGTGGGGGCCCAGATACGCAGTATTTT. It translates to CSVSGSGGPDTQYF.

In its sample, this clonotype was seen many times. This chain uses TRBV7-2 with TRBJ1-2, with 10 nucleotides matching TRBD1. V was pared by 4 bases and J by 7 bases, with 12 bases of the junction left unmatched. Germline V gene sequence: CDR1 SGHTA, CDR2 FQGNSA. This CDR3 spans 16 amino acids. For the CDR3, the DNA is TGTGCCAGCAGCTCTGATCCCGGACAGGGGGTGGTTGGCTACACCTTC. Encoded protein: CASSSDPGQGVVGYTF.

This clonotype came up many times. The chain joins TRBV7-9 to TRBJ2-7; 12 nucleotides line up with TRBD2. Trimming cost V 5 bases and J 12 bases; bases outside gene matches: 29. The germline gives CDR1 SEHNR, CDR2 FQNEAQ (reference sequence). CDR3 length equals 20 residues. CDR3 loop: CASSPPEGDTTSGRENQAYF. CDR3 nucleotide sequence: TGTGCCAGCAGCCCTCCTGAGGGGGACACGACTAGCGGGAGAGAAAATCAGGCGTACTTC. Supplemented by reference TRBV7-9 and TRBJ2-7, the full variable domain reads DTGVSQNPRHKITKRGQNVTFRCDPISEHNRLYWYRQTLGQGPEFLTYFQNEAQLEKSRLLSDRFSAERPKGSFSTLEIQRTEQGDSAMYLCASSPPEGDTTSGRENQAYFGPGTRLTVT.

This clonotype was observed many times. The chain uses TRBV5-1 and TRBJ2-3; 9 bases line up with TRBD2. Looked up from germline, CDR1 is SGHRS and CDR2 is YFSETQ. The CDR3 has 15 amino acids. Trimming took 3 bases from V and 0 from J; bases not matched to a gene: 2. The CDR3, as DNA: TGCGCCAGCAGCTGGACTAGCGTGAGCACAGATACGCAGTATTTT. Protein product: CASSWTSVSTDTQYF.

In its sample, this clonotype was seen many times. V and J are TRBV7-2 and TRBJ2-6; unclear D gene. This CDR3 region has 15 residues. Trimming stripped 2 bases from V and 3 bases from J, with 8 bases between. The germline V gene has CDR1 SGHTA and CDR2 FQGNSA. This CDR3 reads CASSLYPSGANVLTF. CDR3 sequence (DNA): TGTGCCAGCAGCTTATACCCCAGTGGGGCCAACGTCCTGACTTTC.

In this sample, this clonotype turned up many times. The chain links TRBV9 to TRBJ2-5; D not resolved. Trimming removed 1 base at V and 4 bases at J, with 14 bases between. This CDR3 has 15 residues. The germline V gene has CDR1 SGDLS and CDR2 YYNGEE. The CDR3 region has the DNA TGTGCCAGCAGCGTAAGCCCCGGGTCCCCAGAGACCCAGTACTTC. This translates into CASSVSPGSPETQYF.

This clonotype was seen repeatedly, ten times or more. The chain is built from TRBV7-2 and TRBJ2-5; TRBD2 matches at 7 bases. The CDR3 runs 13 residues. After removal of 6 bases from V and 3 bases from J, the junction contained 4 bases not matched to a gene. The V gene's germline CDR1 is SGHTA and CDR2 FQGNSA. The CDR3: CASRGRGKETQYF. CDR3 nucleotides: TGTGCCAGCAGGGGGAGGGGAAAAGAGACCCAGTACTTC.

This clonotype has ten or more counts. The chain employs TRBV5-1 and TRBJ2-2; D is undetermined. The CDR3 sequence is 15 residues long. Trimming took 0 bases from V and 1 from J, leaving 7 bases between them. The germline CDR1 and CDR2 sequences are SGHRS and YFSETQ. CDR3 residues: CASSLVLMNTGELFF. In DNA, the CDR3 is TGCGCCAGCAGCTTGGTACTTATGAACACCGGGGAGCTGTTTTTT.

This clonotype was recorded at least ten times. The genes are TRBV20-1 and TRBJ1-1; D is undetermined. The V end lost 6 bases, the J end lost 5 bases, and 10 bases lay between the germline ends. The CDR3 consists of 11 residues. Germline lookup yields CDR1 DFQATT and CDR2 SNEGSKA (reference sequence). The CDR3 nucleotides read TGCAGTGCCGGTGCGGGTACTGAAGCTTTCTTT. As protein: CSAGAGTEAFF.

The table lists this clonotype with many counts. The V call is TRBV29-1, the J call TRBJ2-5; D is uncertain. CDR1 is SQVTM, CDR2 ANQGSEA, per germline. The ends were cut back, 6 bases at V and 7 bases at J, with 12 bases in the middle. The CDR3 has 11 amino acids. As DNA, the CDR3 is TGCAGCGTCGAGTATCAGACGACCCAGTACTTC. Translation gives CSVEYQTTQYF.

This clonotype was counted many times. This chain connects TRBV5-5 to TRBJ2-7; unclear D gene. The CDR3 is 15 residues long. Per the germline V gene, CDR1 is SGHKS and CDR2 is YYEKEE (reference sequence). With 0 bases removed from V and 2 bases from J, the gap between germline ends came to 12 bases. The CDR3 sequence: CASSLAPANPYEQYF. The CDR3 nucleotides are TGTGCCAGCAGCTTGGCCCCAGCTAATCCCTACGAGCAGTACTTC.

Ten or more counts support this clonotype. The chain is built from TRBV7-6 and TRBJ2-7, with D hard to call. The CDR3 is 14 amino acids. V was clipped by 5 bases and J by 3 bases, with 14 bases between them. The germline CDR1 and CDR2 sequences are SGHVS and FNYEAQ. Here the CDR3 DNA reads TGTGCCAGCAGCAACCGGGCCTCGGGCTACGAGCAGTACTTC. Translating it yields CASSNRASGYEQYF.

In this sample, this clonotype turned up many times. V and J are TRBV5-6 and TRBJ2-7, with 8 bases identical to TRBD2. The V segment lost 3 bases and the J segment 3 bases; nucleotides outside the gene matches: 5. Germline CDR1 and CDR2: SGHDT and YYEEEE. This CDR3 has 14 amino acids. CDR3 region: CASSWGLENYEQYF. The DNA for the CDR3 is TGTGCCAGCAGCTGGGGACTAGAGAACTACGAGCAGTACTTC. Filled out from reference TRBV5-6 and TRBJ2-7, the complete variable domain reads DAGVTQSPTHLIKTRGQQVTLRCSPKSGHDTVSWYQQALGQGPQFIFQYYEEEERQRGNFPDRFSGHQFPNYSSELNVNALLLGDSALYLCASSWGLENYEQYFGPGTRLTVT.